Following are 2 T cell receptor beta chains from one sample sequenced in a study of blood T cell repertoires in COVID-19. The data were produced by immunoSEQ multiplex PCR, yet TCRdb's version contains in-frame clones alone and is incomplete. The sample includes around 100,000 clones, 84% of them seen just once. The sequencing input was peripheral blood. The receptor set was obtained from a human donor in a cohort sampled during active COVID-19.

This rearrangement joins TRBV29-1 to TRBJ1-4; no reliable D call. The germline V gene encodes CDR1 SQVTM and CDR2 ANQGSEA. CDR3 size: 14 residues. Trimming pared 2 bases from V and 6 bases from J, leaving 13 bases between. The DNA of the CDR3 is TGCAGCGTTGAAAAGAACCACGGGGATGAAAAACTGTTTTTT. It translates to CSVEKNHGDEKLFF.

Comment on this clone: Other DNA sequences from this sample encode an identical CDR3 as well. The V call is TRBV12-3 or TRBV12-4, the J call TRBJ1-1; D ambiguous. The length of the CDR3 is 13 residues. Trimming pared 7 bases from V and 1 base from J, leaving 10 bases between. The CDR3 bases are TGTGCCAGCACCCTGCGGGGGAACACTGAAGCTTTCTTT. Translation: CASTLRGNTEAFF.